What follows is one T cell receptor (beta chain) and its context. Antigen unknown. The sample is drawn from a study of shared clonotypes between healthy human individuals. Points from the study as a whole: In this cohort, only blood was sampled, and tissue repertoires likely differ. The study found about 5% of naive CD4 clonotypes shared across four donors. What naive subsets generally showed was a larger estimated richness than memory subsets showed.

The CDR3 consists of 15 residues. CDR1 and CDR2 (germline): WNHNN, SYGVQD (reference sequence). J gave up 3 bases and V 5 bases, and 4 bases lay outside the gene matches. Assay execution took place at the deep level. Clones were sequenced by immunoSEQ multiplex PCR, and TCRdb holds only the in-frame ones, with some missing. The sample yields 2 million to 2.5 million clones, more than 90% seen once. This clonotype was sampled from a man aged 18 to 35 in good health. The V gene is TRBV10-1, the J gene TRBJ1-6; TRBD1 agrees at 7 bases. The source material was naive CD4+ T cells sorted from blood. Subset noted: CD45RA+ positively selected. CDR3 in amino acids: CASSPGQLYNSPLHF. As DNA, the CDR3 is TGCGCCAGCAGTCCGGGACAGCTCTATAATTCACCCCTCCACTTT.